Listed here are 16 T cell receptor beta chains from one sample, sequenced in a study of OX40 agonist ivuxolimab in advanced cancers. Assay: immunoSEQ multiplex PCR; the TCRdb copy retains only in-frame clones and omits some. The sample gives about 43,000 clones, about 90% of which show up once; 30% to 35% is in the top ten. The specimen was CD4+ or CD8+ T cells sorted from blood, collected in a trial of the OX40 agonist ivuxolimab. All receptors come from an adult with an advanced solid tumor such as melanoma, head and neck, liver or kidney cancer.

This chain joins TRBV9 and TRBJ2-3; 7 bases align to TRBD1. In germline, CDR1 is SGDLS, CDR2 YYNGEE. Trimming cost V 4 bases and J 4 bases; bases outside gene matches: 12. The CDR3 has 16 residues. The CDR3 region has the DNA TGTGCCAGCAGCCCGGCGTACAGGGGTCTAGCAGATACGCAGTATTTT. Residues: CASSPAYRGLADTQYF.

This chain connects TRBV18 to TRBJ2-7, with D perhaps matching TRBD1 (6 bases). V lost 3 bases to trimming and J lost 4 bases, with 10 bases between them. The CDR3 totals 13 residues. Germline V gene sequence: CDR1 KGHSH, CDR2 LQKENI. The CDR3 coding sequence is TGTGCCAGCTCACCTGGACAGTCTTACGAGCAGTACTTC. It specifies CASSPGQSYEQYF.

DNA for the CDR3: TGTGCCAGTAGTACCCTACCGGGACAGGGAGGGAACTATGGCTACACCTTC. Its translation: CASSTLPGQGGNYGYTF. V is TRBV19 and J is TRBJ1-2, with 9 bases matching TRBD1. Looked up from germline, CDR1 is LNHDA and CDR2 is SQIVND (reference sequence). V trimming: 4 bases; J trimming: 2 bases; junction bases outside the gene matches: 11. The CDR3 runs 17 residues.

This clone appeared once. The J gene is TRBJ2-3, the V gene TRBV29-1, with D tentatively TRBD1 or TRBD2 (6 bases each). Germline CDR1 and CDR2: SQVTM and ANQGSEA. This CDR3 is 14 amino acids long. V was cut by 5 bases and J by 4 bases, with 16 bases left in between. CDR3 bases: TGCAGCGTTCGATCGGGGGCAAGGGCAGATACGCAGTATTTT. It translates to CSVRSGARADTQYF.

This clone was counted between two and nine times. The chain couples TRBV6-5 to TRBJ2-7, with D hard to call. V was pared by 7 bases and J by 3 bases, with 19 bases between. Germline V gene data show CDR1 as MNHEY and CDR2 as SVGAGI. The CDR3 is 15 residues long. The DNA of the CDR3 is TGTGCCAGCAACTCTCCATCGACGGTGGGCTACGAGCAGTACTTC. Translated: CASNSPSTVGYEQYF.

The genes are TRBV18 and TRBJ1-4; D unresolved. V gave up 2 bases and J gave up 8 bases, with 3 bases separating them. CDR1 and CDR2 (germline): KGHSH, LQKENI. The CDR3 sequence is 11 residues long. CDR3: CASSPGEKLFF. The CDR3 coding sequence is TGTGCCAGCTCACCAGGGGAAAAACTGTTTTTT.

The rearrangement uses TRBV19 and TRBJ2-5; tentatively, D is TRBD1 or TRBD2 (5 bases each). The germline V and J ends were trimmed by 5 bases and 6 bases, with 13 bases remaining between them. Per the germline V gene, CDR1 is LNHDA and CDR2 is SQIVND (reference sequence). CDR3 length: 13 amino acids. The CDR3 sequence: CASSGGDRKTQYF. The CDR3 DNA reads as TGTGCCAGTAGTGGGGGAGACCGGAAGACCCAGTACTTC.

The chain has TRBV11-2 and TRBJ1-3; D unclear. The germline V and J ends were trimmed by 1 base and 0 bases, with 7 bases remaining between them. This CDR3 is built from 15 residues. Germline CDR1 is SGHAT and CDR2 is FQNNGV. Written as DNA, the CDR3 is TGTGCCAGCAGCTTAGGTGCAGGCTCTGGAAACACCATATATTTT. It codes for CASSLGAGSGNTIYF.

The chain couples TRBV5-8 to TRBJ2-7, with D possibly TRBD1 on 6 matching bases. The V and J ends lost 3 bases and 4 bases respectively, with 11 bases between them. Germline V gene sequence: CDR1 SGHTS, CDR2 YDEGEE. This CDR3 has 13 amino acids. The CDR3 nucleotides read TGTGCCAGCAGCTCCGGGACAATTTACGAGCAGTACTTC. This encodes CASSSGTIYEQYF.

The chain joins TRBV5-1 to TRBJ2-3; D assignment may be TRBD1 or TRBD2 (5 bases each). CDR3 length equals 14 residues. The V end lost 6 bases, the J end lost 0 bases, and 11 bases lay between the germline ends. Germline values: CDR1 SGHRS, CDR2 YFSETQ. The CDR3 coding sequence is TGCGCCAGCAACTCAGGGAGAAGCACAGATACGCAGTATTTT. It is translated as CASNSGRSTDTQYF.

This clone appeared once. The chain recombines TRBV9 with TRBJ2-5, with D maybe TRBD2 (5 bases). V dropped 1 base and J dropped 3 bases, with 13 bases sitting between them. The CDR3 consists of 15 residues. Germline CDR1 is SGDLS and CDR2 is YYNGEE. This CDR3 reads CASSVRADKKETQYF. CDR3 DNA: TGTGCCAGCAGCGTAAGAGCGGATAAAAAAGAGACCCAGTACTTC. The whole variable domain, filled in from reference TRBV9 and TRBJ2-5, reads DSGVTQTPKHLITATGQRVTLRCSPRSGDLSVYWYQQSLDQGLQFLIQYYNGEERAKGNILERFSAQQFPDLHSELNLSSLELGDSALYFCASSVRADKKETQYFGPGTRLLVL.

V usage is TRBV6-1 and J usage is TRBJ1-2; no clear D gene. There are 11 residues in the CDR3. Trimming took off 1 base at V and 8 bases at J, with 5 bases between the two ends. Germline V CDR1 and CDR2: MNHNS, SASEGT. The CDR3 coding sequence is TGTGCCAGCAGTGAAGATCACGGCTACACCTTC. Amino acids: CASSEDHGYTF.

This chain connects TRBV15 to TRBJ1-4, with 7 bases lining up with TRBD1. V trimming: 5 bases; J trimming: 6 bases; junction bases outside the gene matches: 9. CDR3 length: 15 amino acids. Germline CDR1 and CDR2: LNHNV and YYDKDF (reference sequence). CDR3 DNA: TGTGCCACCAGCGGCACAGGGGAGGGGGATGAAAAACTGTTTTTT. Translating gives CATSGTGEGDEKLFF.

J is TRBJ2-5 and V is TRBV6-1; TRBD2 aligns across 7 bases. Losses at the gene ends were 7 bases for V and 7 bases for J; bases not matched to a gene: 6. The CDR3 loop spans 12 amino acids. Germline loops: CDR1 MNHNS, CDR2 SASEGT. CDR3 sequence (DNA): TGTGCCAGCAAGGCGGGAGAGGTGACCCAGTACTTC. This translates into CASKAGEVTQYF.

The chain is built from TRBV28 and TRBJ1-4; 7 bases map to TRBD1. The ends lost 3 bases at V and 6 bases at J; junction bases unmatched: 10. The CDR3 consists of 16 residues. Germline V lookup: CDR1 MDHEN, CDR2 SYDVKM. CDR3 protein: CASSFIGGGGDEKLFF. The CDR3 bases are TGTGCCAGCAGTTTTATAGGAGGGGGCGGGGATGAAAAACTGTTTTTT.

The V call is TRBV7-3, the J call TRBJ2-3; 7 nucleotides line up with TRBD1. V trimming: 3 bases; J trimming: 4 bases; junction bases outside the gene matches: 1. This CDR3 is built from 13 residues. In germline, CDR1 is SGHTA, CDR2 FQGTGA. CDR3 sequence reads: CASSLDRSDTQYF. The CDR3 nucleotides read TGTGCCAGCAGCTTGGACAGGTCAGATACGCAGTATTTT. Looking up the rest from reference TRBV7-3 and TRBJ2-3 gives the full variable domain: GAGVSQTPSNKVTEKGKYVELRCDPISGHTALYWYRQSLGQGPEFLIYFQGTGAADDSGLPNDRFFAVRPEGSVSTLKIQRTERGDSAVYLCASSLDRSDTQYFGPGTRLTVL.